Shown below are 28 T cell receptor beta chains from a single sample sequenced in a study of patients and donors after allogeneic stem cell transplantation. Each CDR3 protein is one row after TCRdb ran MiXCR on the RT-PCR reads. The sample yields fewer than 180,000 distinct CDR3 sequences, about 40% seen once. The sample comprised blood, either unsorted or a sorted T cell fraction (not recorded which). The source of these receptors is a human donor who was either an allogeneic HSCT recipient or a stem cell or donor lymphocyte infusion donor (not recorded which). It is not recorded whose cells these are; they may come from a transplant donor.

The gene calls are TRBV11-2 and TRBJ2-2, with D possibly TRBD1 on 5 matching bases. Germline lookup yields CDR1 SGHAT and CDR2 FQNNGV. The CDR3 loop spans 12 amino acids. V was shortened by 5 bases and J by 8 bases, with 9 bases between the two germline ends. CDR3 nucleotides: TGTGCCAGCAGCCCCAGGGATGGGGAGCTGTTTTTT. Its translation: CASSPRDGELFF.

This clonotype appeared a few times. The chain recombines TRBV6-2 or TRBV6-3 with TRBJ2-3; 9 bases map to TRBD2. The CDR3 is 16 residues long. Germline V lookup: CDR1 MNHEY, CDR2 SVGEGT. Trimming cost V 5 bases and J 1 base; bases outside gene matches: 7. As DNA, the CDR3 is TGTGCCAGCAGTCAGCGCCGGACTAGCGGCACAGATACGCAGTATTTT. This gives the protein CASSQRRTSGTDTQYF.

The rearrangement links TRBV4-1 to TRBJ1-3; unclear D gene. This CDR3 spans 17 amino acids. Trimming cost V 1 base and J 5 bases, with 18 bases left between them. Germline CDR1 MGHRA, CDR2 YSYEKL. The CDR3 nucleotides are TGCGCCAGCAGCCAAGCCTCCCTCGGGATCCCACGAAACACCATATATTTT. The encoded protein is CASSQASLGIPRNTIYF.

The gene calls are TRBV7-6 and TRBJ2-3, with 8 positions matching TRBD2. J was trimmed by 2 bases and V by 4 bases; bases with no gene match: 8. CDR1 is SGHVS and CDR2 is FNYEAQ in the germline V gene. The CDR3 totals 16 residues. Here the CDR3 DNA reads TGTGCCAGCAGCTATGGGGGACTAGGGGTCACAGATACGCAGTATTTT. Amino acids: CASSYGGLGVTDTQYF.

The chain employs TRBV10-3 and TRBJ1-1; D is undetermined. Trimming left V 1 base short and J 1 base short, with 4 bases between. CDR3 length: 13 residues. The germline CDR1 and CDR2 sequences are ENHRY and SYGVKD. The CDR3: CAISELGNTEAFF. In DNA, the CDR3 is TGTGCCATCAGTGAGTTGGGGAACACTGAAGCTTTCTTT.

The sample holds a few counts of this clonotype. The chain's CDR3 is CASSHPQGAPLHF. Here the CDR3 DNA reads TGTGCCAGCAGCCACCCACAGGGGGCTCCCCTCCACTTT. J is TRBJ1-6 and V is TRBV4-2, with 9 nucleotides matching TRBD1. Losses at the gene ends were 3 bases for V and 13 bases for J; bases not matched to a gene: 4. The V gene's germline CDR1 is LGHNA and CDR2 YNFKEQ. This CDR3 comprises 13 residues.

The CDR3 nucleotides read TGTGCCAGCAGCTTAGATCTTACAGGATACAACCCGTTCGTCCAGAACACTGAAGCTTTCTTT. The encoded protein is CASSLDLTGYNPFVQNTEAFF. The chain carries TRBV11-2 and TRBJ1-1, with D tentatively TRBD1 (5 bases). The CDR3 runs 21 residues. CDR1 is SGHAT and CDR2 is FQNNGV in the germline V gene. Deletions cut 0 bases from V and 1 base from J, with 27 bases between.

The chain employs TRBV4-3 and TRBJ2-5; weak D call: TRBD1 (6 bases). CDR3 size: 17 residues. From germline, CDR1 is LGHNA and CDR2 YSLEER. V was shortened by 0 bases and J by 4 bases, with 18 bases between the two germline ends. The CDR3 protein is CASSQDRDTHWGETQYF. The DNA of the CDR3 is TGCGCCAGCAGCCAAGATCGGGACACGCATTGGGGAGAGACCCAGTACTTC.

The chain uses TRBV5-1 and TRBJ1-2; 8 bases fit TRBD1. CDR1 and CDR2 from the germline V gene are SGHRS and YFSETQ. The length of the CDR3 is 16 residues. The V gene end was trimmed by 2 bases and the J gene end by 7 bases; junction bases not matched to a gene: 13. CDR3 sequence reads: CASSFNGQGTQGGYTF. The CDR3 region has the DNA TGCGCCAGCAGCTTCAATGGACAGGGCACACAAGGTGGCTACACCTTC.

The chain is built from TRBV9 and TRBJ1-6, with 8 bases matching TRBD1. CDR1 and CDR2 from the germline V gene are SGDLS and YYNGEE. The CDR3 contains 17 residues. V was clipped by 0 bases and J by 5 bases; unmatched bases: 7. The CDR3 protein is CASSVGQGMFDNSPLHF. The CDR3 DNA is TGTGCCAGCAGCGTAGGACAGGGGATGTTTGATAATTCACCCCTCCACTTT.

CDR3 region: CASKGYQETQYF. The CDR3 nucleotides are TGTGCCAGCAAGGGTTACCAAGAGACCCAGTACTTC. The genes are TRBV12-3 or TRBV12-4 and TRBJ2-5; D remains ambiguous. The CDR3 is 12 amino acids. Trimming removed 7 bases at V and 0 bases at J, with 6 bases between.

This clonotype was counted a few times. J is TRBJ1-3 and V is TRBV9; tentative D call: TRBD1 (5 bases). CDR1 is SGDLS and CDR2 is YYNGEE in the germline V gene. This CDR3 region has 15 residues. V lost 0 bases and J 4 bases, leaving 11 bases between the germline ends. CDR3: CASSVALGRGNTIYF. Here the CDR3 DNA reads TGTGCCAGCAGCGTAGCCCTGGGGCGAGGAAACACCATATATTTT.

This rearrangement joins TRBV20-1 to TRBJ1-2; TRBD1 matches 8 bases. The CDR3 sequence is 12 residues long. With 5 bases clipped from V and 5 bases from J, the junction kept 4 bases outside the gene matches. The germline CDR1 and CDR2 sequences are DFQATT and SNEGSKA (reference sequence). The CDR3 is CSARQGAYGYTF. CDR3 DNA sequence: TGCAGTGCTCGCCAGGGGGCTTATGGCTACACCTTC.

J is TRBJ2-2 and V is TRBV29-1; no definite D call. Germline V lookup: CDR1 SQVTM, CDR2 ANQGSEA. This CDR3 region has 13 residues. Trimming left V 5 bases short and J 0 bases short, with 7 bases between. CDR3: CSVFPSNTGELFF. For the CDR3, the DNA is TGCAGCGTTTTCCCCTCGAACACCGGGGAGCTGTTTTTT.

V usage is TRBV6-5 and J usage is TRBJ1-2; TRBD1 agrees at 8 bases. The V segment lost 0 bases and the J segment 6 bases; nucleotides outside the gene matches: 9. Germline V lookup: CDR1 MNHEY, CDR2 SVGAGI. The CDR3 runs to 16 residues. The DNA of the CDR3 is TGTGCCAGCAGTTACTCGAACGACAGGGGATTCCATGGCTACACCTTC. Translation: CASSYSNDRGFHGYTF.

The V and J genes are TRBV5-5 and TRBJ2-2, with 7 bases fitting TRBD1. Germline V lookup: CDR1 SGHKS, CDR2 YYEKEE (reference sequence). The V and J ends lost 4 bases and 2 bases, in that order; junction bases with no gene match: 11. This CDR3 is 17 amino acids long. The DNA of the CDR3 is TGTGCCAGCAGCCATACAGGGACAGACCATAACACCGGGGAGCTGTTTTTT. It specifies CASSHTGTDHNTGELFF.

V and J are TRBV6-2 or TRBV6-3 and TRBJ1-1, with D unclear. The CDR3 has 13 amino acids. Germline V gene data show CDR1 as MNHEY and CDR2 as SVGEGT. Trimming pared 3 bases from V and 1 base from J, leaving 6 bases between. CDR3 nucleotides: TGTGCCAGCAGTTATACCCCGAACACTGAAGCTTTCTTT. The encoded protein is CASSYTPNTEAFF.

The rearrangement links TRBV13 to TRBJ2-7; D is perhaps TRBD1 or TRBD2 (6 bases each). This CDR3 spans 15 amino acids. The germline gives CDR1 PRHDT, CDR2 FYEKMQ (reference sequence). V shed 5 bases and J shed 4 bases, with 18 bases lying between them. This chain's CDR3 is CASSPYRGRGYEQYF. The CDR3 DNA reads TGTGCCAGCAGCCCATATCGGGGGCGCGGGTACGAGCAGTACTTC.

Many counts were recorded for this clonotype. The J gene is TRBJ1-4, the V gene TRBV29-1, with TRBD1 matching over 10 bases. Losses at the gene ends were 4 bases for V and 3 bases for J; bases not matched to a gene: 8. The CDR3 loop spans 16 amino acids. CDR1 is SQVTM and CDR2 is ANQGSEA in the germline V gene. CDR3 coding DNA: TGCAGCGTTGGTGGGACAGGGGACGCGGCTAATGAAAAACTGTTTTTT. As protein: CSVGGTGDAANEKLFF.

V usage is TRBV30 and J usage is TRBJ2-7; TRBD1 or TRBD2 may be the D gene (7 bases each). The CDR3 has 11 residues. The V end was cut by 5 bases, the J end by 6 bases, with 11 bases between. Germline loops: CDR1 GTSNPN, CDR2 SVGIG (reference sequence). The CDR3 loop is CAWGRDSEQYF. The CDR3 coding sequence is TGTGCCTGGGGGAGGGACAGCGAGCAGTACTTC.

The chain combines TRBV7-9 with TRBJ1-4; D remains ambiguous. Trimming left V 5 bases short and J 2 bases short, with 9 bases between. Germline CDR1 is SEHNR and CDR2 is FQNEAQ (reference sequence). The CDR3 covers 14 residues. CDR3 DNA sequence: TGTGCCAGCAGCCCAGAGGGCACTAATGAAAAACTGTTTTTT. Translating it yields CASSPEGTNEKLFF.

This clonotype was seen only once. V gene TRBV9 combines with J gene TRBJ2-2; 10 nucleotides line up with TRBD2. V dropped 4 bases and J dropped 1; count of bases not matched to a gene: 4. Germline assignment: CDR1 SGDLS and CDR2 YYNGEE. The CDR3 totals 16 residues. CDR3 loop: CASSTRLAGNTGELFF. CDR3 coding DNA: TGTGCCAGCAGCACTCGACTAGCGGGGAACACCGGGGAGCTGTTTTTT.

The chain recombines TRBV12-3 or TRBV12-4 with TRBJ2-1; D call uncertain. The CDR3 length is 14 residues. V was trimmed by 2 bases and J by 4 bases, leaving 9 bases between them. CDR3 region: CASSLSPHYNEQFF. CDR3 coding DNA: TGTGCCAGCAGTTTAAGCCCCCATTACAATGAGCAGTTCTTC.

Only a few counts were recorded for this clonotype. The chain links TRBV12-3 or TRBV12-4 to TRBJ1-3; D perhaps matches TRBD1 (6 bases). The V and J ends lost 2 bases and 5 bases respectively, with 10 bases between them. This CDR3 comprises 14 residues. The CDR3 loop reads CASSLRGLRNTIYF. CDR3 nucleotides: TGTGCCAGCAGTTTAAGGGGGTTAAGAAACACCATATATTTT.

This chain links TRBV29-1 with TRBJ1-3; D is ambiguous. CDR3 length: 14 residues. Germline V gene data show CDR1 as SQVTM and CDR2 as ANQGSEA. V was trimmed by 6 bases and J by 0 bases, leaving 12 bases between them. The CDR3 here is CSVGLSGSGNTIYF. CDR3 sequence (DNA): TGCAGCGTGGGTCTCAGCGGCTCTGGAAACACCATATATTTT.

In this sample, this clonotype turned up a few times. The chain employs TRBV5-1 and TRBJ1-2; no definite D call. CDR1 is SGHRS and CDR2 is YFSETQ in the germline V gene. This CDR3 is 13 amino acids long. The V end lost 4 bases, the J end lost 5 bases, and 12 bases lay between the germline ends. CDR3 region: CASSLEREYGYTF. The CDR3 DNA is TGCGCCAGCAGCCTTGAAAGGGAATATGGCTACACCTTC. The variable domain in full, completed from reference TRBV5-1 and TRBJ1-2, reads KAGVTQTPRYLIKTRGQQVTLSCSPISGHRSVSWYQQTPGQGLQFLFEYFSETQRNKGNFPGRFSGRQFSNSRSEMNVSTLELGDSALYLCASSLEREYGYTFGSGTRLTVV.

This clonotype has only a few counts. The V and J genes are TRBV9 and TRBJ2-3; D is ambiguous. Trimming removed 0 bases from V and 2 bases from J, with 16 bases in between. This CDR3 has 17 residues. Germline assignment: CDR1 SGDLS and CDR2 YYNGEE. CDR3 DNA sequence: TGTGCCAGCAGCGTAGGAGGCCGGGCCCCCCTCACAGATACGCAGTATTTT. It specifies CASSVGGRAPLTDTQYF.

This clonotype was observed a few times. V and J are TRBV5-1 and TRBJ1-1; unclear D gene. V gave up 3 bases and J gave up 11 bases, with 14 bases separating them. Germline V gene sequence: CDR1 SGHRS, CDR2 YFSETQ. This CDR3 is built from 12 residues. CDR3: CASSSALRRAFF. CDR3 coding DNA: TGCGCCAGCAGCTCGGCTTTAAGGCGTGCTTTCTTT.